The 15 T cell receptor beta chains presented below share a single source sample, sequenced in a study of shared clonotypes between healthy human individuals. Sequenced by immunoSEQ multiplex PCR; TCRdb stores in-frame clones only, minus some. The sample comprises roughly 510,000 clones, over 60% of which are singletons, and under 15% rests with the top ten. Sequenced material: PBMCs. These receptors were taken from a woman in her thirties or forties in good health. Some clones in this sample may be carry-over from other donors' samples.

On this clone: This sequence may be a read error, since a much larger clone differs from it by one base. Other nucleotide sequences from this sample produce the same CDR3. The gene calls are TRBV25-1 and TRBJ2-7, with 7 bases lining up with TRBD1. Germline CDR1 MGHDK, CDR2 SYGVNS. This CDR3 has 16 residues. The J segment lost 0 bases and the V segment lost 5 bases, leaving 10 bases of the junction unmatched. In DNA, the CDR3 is TGTGCCAGCAGTCAACCAGGGGGTGTAAACTCCTACGAGCAGTACTTC. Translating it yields CASSQPGGVNSYEQYF.

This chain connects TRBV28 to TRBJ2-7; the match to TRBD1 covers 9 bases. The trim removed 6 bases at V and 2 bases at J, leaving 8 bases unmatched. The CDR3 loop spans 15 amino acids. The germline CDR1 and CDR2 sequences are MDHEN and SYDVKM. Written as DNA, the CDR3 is TGTGCCAGCAGCCTTCCCGACAGGGGGGCCTACGAGCAGTACTTC. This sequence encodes CASSLPDRGAYEQYF. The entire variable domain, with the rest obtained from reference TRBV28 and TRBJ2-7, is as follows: DVKVTQSSRYLVKRTGEKVFLECVQDMDHENMFWYRQDPGLGLRLIYFSYDVKMKEKGDIPEGYSVSREKKERFSLILESASTNQTSMYLCASSLPDRGAYEQYFGPGTRLTVT.

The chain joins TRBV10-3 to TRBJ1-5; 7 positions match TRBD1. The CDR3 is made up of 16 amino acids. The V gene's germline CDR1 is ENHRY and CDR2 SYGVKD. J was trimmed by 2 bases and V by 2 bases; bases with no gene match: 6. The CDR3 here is CAISEDRVRGNQPQHF. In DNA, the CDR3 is TGTGCCATCAGTGAGGACAGGGTTCGGGGCAATCAGCCCCAGCATTTT.

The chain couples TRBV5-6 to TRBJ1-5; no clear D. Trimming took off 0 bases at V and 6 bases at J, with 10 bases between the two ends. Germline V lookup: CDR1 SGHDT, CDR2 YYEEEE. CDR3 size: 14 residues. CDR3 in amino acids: CASSLGLNGQPQHF. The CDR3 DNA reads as TGTGCCAGCAGCTTGGGCCTTAACGGTCAGCCCCAGCATTTT.

CDR3 residues: CASSLGQGYTGELFF. The CDR3 coding sequence is TGTGCCAGCAGCTTAGGGCAGGGATACACCGGGGAGCTGTTTTTT. The V gene is TRBV7-9, the J gene TRBJ2-2, with a possible D match to TRBD1 (5 bases). Germline lookup yields CDR1 SEHNR and CDR2 FQNEAQ (reference sequence). The CDR3 runs 15 residues. Deletions cut 1 base from V and 3 bases from J, with 9 bases between.

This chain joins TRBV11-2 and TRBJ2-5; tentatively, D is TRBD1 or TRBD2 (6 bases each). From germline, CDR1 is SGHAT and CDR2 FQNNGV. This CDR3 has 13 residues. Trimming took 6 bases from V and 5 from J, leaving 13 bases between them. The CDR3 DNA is TGTGCCAGCAGGCCGGGGGCTTGGGAGACCCAGTACTTC. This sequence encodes CASRPGAWETQYF.

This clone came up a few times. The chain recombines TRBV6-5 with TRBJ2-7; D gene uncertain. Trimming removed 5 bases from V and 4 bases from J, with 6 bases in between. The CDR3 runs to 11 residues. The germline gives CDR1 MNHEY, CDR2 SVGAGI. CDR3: CASSDRYEQYF. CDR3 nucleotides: TGTGCCAGCAGTGATAGGTACGAGCAGTACTTC.

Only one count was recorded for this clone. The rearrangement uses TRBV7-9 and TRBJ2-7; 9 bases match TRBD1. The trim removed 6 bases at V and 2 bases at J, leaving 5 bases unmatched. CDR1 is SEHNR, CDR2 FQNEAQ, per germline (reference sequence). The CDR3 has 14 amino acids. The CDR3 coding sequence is TGTGCCAGCAGAGGGACAGGGTATACCTACGAGCAGTACTTC. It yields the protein CASRGTGYTYEQYF.

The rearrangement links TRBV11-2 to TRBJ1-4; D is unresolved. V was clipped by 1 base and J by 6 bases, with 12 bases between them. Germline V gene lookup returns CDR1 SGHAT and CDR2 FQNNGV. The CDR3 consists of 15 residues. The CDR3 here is CASSLVSGRDEKLFF. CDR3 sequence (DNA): TGTGCCAGCAGCTTAGTTTCGGGGAGGGATGAAAAACTGTTTTTT.

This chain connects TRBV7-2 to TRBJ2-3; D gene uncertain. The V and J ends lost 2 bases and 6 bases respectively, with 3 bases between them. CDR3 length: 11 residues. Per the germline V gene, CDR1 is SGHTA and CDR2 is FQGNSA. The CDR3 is CASSLYDTQYF. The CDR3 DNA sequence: TGTGCCAGCAGCTTATATGATACGCAGTATTTT.

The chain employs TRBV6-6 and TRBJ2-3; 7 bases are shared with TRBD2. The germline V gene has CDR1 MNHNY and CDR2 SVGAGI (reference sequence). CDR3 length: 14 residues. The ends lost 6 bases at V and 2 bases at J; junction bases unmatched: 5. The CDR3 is CASSPTSATDTQYF. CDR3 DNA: TGTGCCAGCAGCCCTACTAGCGCCACAGATACGCAGTATTTT.

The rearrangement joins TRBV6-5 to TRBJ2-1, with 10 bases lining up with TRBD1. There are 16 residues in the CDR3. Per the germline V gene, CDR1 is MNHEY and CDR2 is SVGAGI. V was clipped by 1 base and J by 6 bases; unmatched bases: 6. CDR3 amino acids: CASSYLPGQGTNEQFF. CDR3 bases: TGTGCCAGCAGTTACTTACCGGGACAGGGGACCAATGAGCAGTTCTTC.

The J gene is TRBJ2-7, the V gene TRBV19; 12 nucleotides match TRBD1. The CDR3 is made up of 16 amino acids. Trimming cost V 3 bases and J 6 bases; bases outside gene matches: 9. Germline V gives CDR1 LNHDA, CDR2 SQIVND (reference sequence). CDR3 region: CASSIAGTGGVGEQYF. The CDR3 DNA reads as TGTGCCAGTAGTATCGCAGGGACAGGGGGCGTCGGCGAGCAGTACTTC.

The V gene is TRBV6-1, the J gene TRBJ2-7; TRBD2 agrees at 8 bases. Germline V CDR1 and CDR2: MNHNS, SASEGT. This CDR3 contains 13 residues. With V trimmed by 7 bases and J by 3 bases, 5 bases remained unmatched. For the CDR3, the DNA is TGTGCCAGCATCCCGGGAGGGCTCTACGAGCAGTACTTC. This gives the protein CASIPGGLYEQYF.

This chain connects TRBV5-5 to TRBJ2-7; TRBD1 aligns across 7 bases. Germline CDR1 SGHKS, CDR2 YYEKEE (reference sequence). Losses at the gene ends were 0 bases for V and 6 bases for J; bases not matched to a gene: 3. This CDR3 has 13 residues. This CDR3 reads CASSLGGTAEQYF. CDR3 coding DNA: TGTGCCAGCAGCTTGGGGGGGACAGCCGAGCAGTACTTC.